These T cell receptor beta chains were read from a single sample in a study of blood T cell repertoires in COVID-19. The assay was immunoSEQ multiplex PCR, and TCRdb's table has in-frame clones only and misses some. The sample holds 540,000 or so clones, about 88% seen once. Sequenced sample: peripheral blood. The origin of the receptors is a woman between 50 and 59 years old with COVID-19, enrolled during active disease. The CDR3 runs from the conserved cysteine through the conserved F or W. D genes are given only for firm matches. Where a row states a size, it is once, few, many or the class of an expanded clone; other rows omit it.

TRBD1	TRBJ2-3	TRBV24-1	.	17	CATSSGTGPLHTDTQYF	TGTGCCACCAGTTCCGGGACAGGTCCTCTTCACACAGATACGCAGTATTTT
.	TRBJ2-5	TRBV5-4	.	15	CASRHQQGGQETQYF	TGTGCCAGCAGGCACCAACAAGGGGGACAAGAGACCCAGTACTTC
.	TRBJ1-6	TRBV4-1	few	17	CASSPWERRRSDSPLHF	TGCGCCAGCAGCCCATGGGAGAGGAGACGAAGCGATTCACCCCTCCACTTT
TRBD1	TRBJ1-1	TRBV12-5	.	15	CASGLGQGRNTEAFF	TGTGCTAGTGGTTTGGGACAGGGCCGGAACACTGAAGCTTTCTTT
TRBD1	TRBJ1-1	TRBV5-5	.	16	CASSPGTGLMNTEAFF	TGTGCCAGCAGCCCGGGGACAGGCCTTATGAACACTGAAGCTTTCTTT
TRBD1	TRBJ2-5	TRBV28	.	13	CASSRTGKKTQYF	TGTGCCAGCAGTCGGACAGGGAAAAAGACCCAGTACTTC
TRBD1	TRBJ1-2	TRBV3-1/TRBV3-2	few	15	CASSQRAGGAYGYTF	TGTGCCAGCAGCCAGAGGGCAGGGGGAGCCTATGGCTACACCTTC
TRBD1	TRBJ1-6	TRBV10-1	.	17	CASSFYLRDRPSSPLHF	TGCGCCAGCAGTTTTTACCTCCGGGACAGGCCGTCTTCACCCCTCCACTTT
TRBD1	TRBJ1-5	TRBV7-9	.	15	CASSPDRGPNQPQHF	TGTGCCAGCAGCCCGGACAGGGGCCCAAATCAGCCCCAGCATTTT
TRBD1	TRBJ1-5	TRBV2	.	20	CASSSPHPGTGSYSNQPQHF	TGTGCCAGCAGCTCCCCTCACCCCGGGACAGGGAGTTATAGCAATCAGCCCCAGCATTTT
.	TRBJ1-2	TRBV19	.	13	CASSIMDREGYTF	TGTGCCAGTAGTATAATGGACAGAGAGGGCTACACCTTC
TRBD2	TRBJ2-5	TRBV5-1	.	18	CASSSDPSGGPRGETQYF	TGCGCCAGCAGCTCCGATCCTAGCGGGGGCCCTCGGGGAGAGACCCAGTACTTC
TRBD2	TRBJ2-5	TRBV5-5	.	15	CASSLGAGDQETQYF	TGTGCCAGCAGCTTGGGGGCGGGGGACCAAGAGACCCAGTACTTC
TRBD2	TRBJ2-5	TRBV11-2	once	17	CASSLAFSGGAIETQYF	TGTGCCAGCAGCTTAGCTTTTAGCGGGGGGGCCATCGAGACCCAGTACTTC
TRBD1	TRBJ1-2	TRBV7-2	.	15	CASSLGDSLVYGYTF	TGTGCCAGCAGCTTAGGGGACAGCCTGGTCTATGGCTACACCTTC
.	TRBJ1-1	TRBV3-1/TRBV3-2	.	14	CASSQDGGNTEAFF	TGTGCCAGCAGCCAAGACGGGGGGAACACTGAAGCTTTCTTT
TRBD1	TRBJ1-5	TRBV23-1	.	18	CASGDERPGGIGNQPQHF	TGCGCCAGCGGGGATGAACGCCCAGGGGGGATTGGCAATCAGCCCCAGCATTTT
.	TRBJ1-1	TRBV6-1	.	14	CASSESGLDTEAFF	TGTGCCAGCAGTGAGTCGGGGTTAGACACTGAAGCTTTCTTT
TRBD1	TRBJ1-1	TRBV5-5	once	14	CASSFGTGNTEAFF	TGTGCCAGCAGCTTCGGGACAGGGAACACTGAAGCTTTCTTT
TRBD1	TRBJ1-2	TRBV5-1	once	14	CASSLGDSNYGYTF	TGCGCCAGCAGCTTGGGGGACAGCAACTATGGCTACACCTTC
.	TRBJ1-1	TRBV3-1/TRBV3-2	.	13	CASSHEAGAEAFF	TGTGCCAGCAGCCACGAAGCCGGGGCTGAAGCTTTCTTT
TRBD2	TRBJ2-5	TRBV6-5	.	11	CVAGGSETQYF	TGTGTAGCGGGGGGCTCGGAGACCCAGTACTTC
.	TRBJ2-2	TRBV5-1	.	15	CASSLGVANTGELFF	TGCGCCAGCAGCTTAGGGGTCGCGAACACCGGGGAGCTGTTTTTT
TRBD2	TRBJ2-7	TRBV19	.	15	CASSRVAGGLYEQYF	TGTGCCAGTAGTCGCGTAGCGGGGGGTCTCTACGAGCAGTACTTC
.	TRBJ1-2	TRBV11-2	.	13	CASSPSREYGYTF	TGTGCCAGCAGCCCTTCCCGGGAATATGGCTACACCTTC
TRBD1	TRBJ1-6	TRBV29-1	.	13	CSVGDRINSPLHF	TGCAGCGTTGGGGACAGGATTAATTCACCCCTCCACTTT
TRBD2	TRBJ2-7	TRBV6-6	.	13	CASIREGGLVPYF	TGTGCCAGCATTCGAGAGGGGGGACTAGTCCCGTACTTC
.	TRBJ2-6	TRBV27	.	17	CASSFTGRSSGANVLTF	TGTGCCAGCAGTTTCACCGGTAGAAGCTCTGGGGCCAACGTCCTGACTTTC
TRBD1	TRBJ1-2	TRBV4-1	.	15	CASSQGQGALYGYTF	TGCGCCAGCAGCCAAGGACAGGGGGCCCTCTATGGCTACACCTTC
.	TRBJ2-7	TRBV28	.	15	CASTLGINGGYEQYF	TGTGCCAGCACTCTGGGGATTAACGGGGGCTACGAGCAGTACTTC
.	TRBJ2-7	TRBV20-1	.	14	CSASIPGRGYEQYF	TGCAGTGCTAGTATCCCCGGACGGGGCTACGAGCAGTACTTC
TRBD1	TRBJ1-3	TRBV30	.	15	CAWRDRGHRGNTIYF	TGTGCCTGGAGGGACAGGGGGCATAGGGGAAACACCATATATTTT
.	TRBJ1-1	TRBV12-5	.	12	CASRPVNTEAFF	TGTGCCTCTCGTCCGGTGAACACTGAAGCTTTCTTT
TRBD1	TRBJ1-1	TRBV30	.	12	CAWINRGPEAFF	TGTGCCTGGATAAACAGGGGGCCGGAGGCTTTCTTT
.	TRBJ1-1	TRBV12-3/TRBV12-4	.	11	CASSYRGEAFF	TGTGCCAGCAGTTATCGAGGTGAAGCTTTCTTT
.	TRBJ1-2	TRBV5-4	.	13	CASSLDTRGGYTF	TGTGCCAGCAGCTTGGACACAAGGGGTGGCTACACCTTC
.	TRBJ1-1	TRBV30	.	12	CAWSGGLTEAFF	TGTGCCTGGAGCGGAGGGCTGACTGAAGCTTTCTTT
.	TRBJ2-1	TRBV7-8	.	16	CASSSHYQGGGNEQFF	TGTGCCAGCAGTTCTCATTACCAAGGGGGGGGGAATGAGCAGTTCTTC
TRBD2	TRBJ2-3	TRBV5-4	.	18	CASSLALGSGGGTDTQYF	TGTGCCAGCAGCTTGGCCCTGGGTAGCGGGGGGGGCACAGATACGCAGTATTTT
TRBD1	TRBJ1-3	TRBV5-1	.	14	CASRRQGDIDTIYF	TGCGCCAGCAGACGACAGGGGGATATAGACACCATATATTTT